The 23 T cell receptor beta chains below were found in one sample sequenced in a study of long-term antiretroviral therapy in people with HIV. Run at survey level, the immunoSEQ assay was version v3.0. The assay was immunoSEQ multiplex PCR, and TCRdb's table has in-frame clones only and misses some. Counted here are tens of thousands of clones, roughly 80% occurring once; the ten biggest clones make up around 3.7%. This material consisted of unsorted PBMCs, taken 1.9 years after starting antiretroviral therapy. The receptors derive from a woman between 45 and 65 years old with HIV.

The genes are TRBV7-6 and TRBJ2-7; no firm D call. V was trimmed by 4 bases and J by 5 bases, leaving 9 bases between them. The V gene's germline CDR1 is SGHVS and CDR2 FNYEAQ. The CDR3 length is 12 residues. The CDR3: CASSSTTHEQYF. The CDR3 DNA sequence: TGTGCCAGCAGCTCTACGACCCACGAGCAGTACTTC.

The chain combines TRBV5-4 with TRBJ2-7, with unresolved D. This CDR3 comprises 13 residues. Trimming removed 4 bases at V and 2 bases at J, with 10 bases between. Looked up from germline, CDR1 is SGHNT and CDR2 is YYREEE (reference sequence). The CDR3 DNA follows: TGTGCCAGCAGCCGACCGGACGCCTACGAGCAGTACTTC. Translation: CASSRPDAYEQYF.

The chain has TRBV7-2 and TRBJ2-7; either TRBD1 or TRBD2 may supply D (5 bases each). Trimming pared 1 base from V and 2 bases from J, leaving 12 bases between. Germline CDR1 is SGHTA and CDR2 is FQGNSA. CDR3 size: 15 residues. This CDR3 reads CASSLVRGGAYEQYF. The CDR3 DNA follows: TGTGCCAGCAGCTTAGTGAGGGGCGGAGCCTACGAGCAGTACTTC. The entire variable domain, with the rest obtained from reference TRBV7-2 and TRBJ2-7, is as follows: GAGVSQSPSNKVTEKGKDVELRCDPISGHTALYWYRQSLGQGLEFLIYFQGNSAPDKSGLPSDRFSAERTGGSVSTLTIQRTQQEDSAVYLCASSLVRGGAYEQYFGPGTRLTVT.

CDR3 coding DNA: TGTGCCAGCAGTGCCTTCGACACGGGGGCCGAGACCCAGTACTTC. Translation gives CASSAFDTGAETQYF. This chain links TRBV6-6 with TRBJ2-5, with D possibly called TRBD1 or TRBD2 (6 bases each). Germline values: CDR1 MNHNY, CDR2 SVGAGI (reference sequence). With 5 bases removed from V and 5 bases from J, the gap between germline ends came to 18 bases. The CDR3 loop spans 15 amino acids.

This chain uses TRBV6-1 with TRBJ2-1, with 9 bases lining up with TRBD1. V dropped 6 bases and J dropped 1; count of bases not matched to a gene: 4. Germline CDR1 reads MNHNS; CDR2 reads SASEGT. The CDR3 loop spans 15 amino acids. Here the CDR3 DNA reads TGTGCCAGCAGGAAGACAGGGGGATCCTACAATGAGCAGTTCTTC. This gives the protein CASRKTGGSYNEQFF.

This CDR3 is CASSLWWGRGTDTQYF. The CDR3 DNA follows: TGTGCCAGCAGCTTGTGGTGGGGCAGGGGGACAGATACGCAGTATTTT. The chain uses TRBV5-6 and TRBJ2-3; 7 nucleotides match TRBD1. V shed 1 base and J 3 bases; nucleotides not matched to a gene: 8. The germline gives CDR1 SGHDT, CDR2 YYEEEE. There are 16 residues in the CDR3.

The V and J genes are TRBV7-2 and TRBJ2-5; D is perhaps TRBD2 (5 bases). Germline CDR1 SGHTA, CDR2 FQGNSA. The ends were cut back, 0 bases at V and 5 bases at J, with 13 bases in the middle. The CDR3 contains 15 residues. The CDR3 here is CASSLARVRAETQYF. CDR3 nucleotides: TGTGCCAGCAGCTTAGCGCGGGTGAGGGCCGAGACCCAGTACTTC.

The V call is TRBV18, the J call TRBJ1-1, with D possibly TRBD1 on 6 matching bases. Trimming shortened V by 3 bases and J by 2 bases, and 10 bases separated the two germline ends. This CDR3 is 14 amino acids long. CDR1 and CDR2 (germline): KGHSH, LQKENI. This chain's CDR3 is CASSPADRNTEAFF. DNA for the CDR3: TGTGCCAGCTCACCCGCGGACAGAAACACTGAAGCTTTCTTT.

The chain couples TRBV5-4 to TRBJ2-1; D may be TRBD2 (6 bases). CDR1 is SGHNT and CDR2 is YYREEE in the germline V gene (reference sequence). The CDR3 contains 15 residues. The germline V and J ends were trimmed by 2 bases and 4 bases, with 13 bases remaining between them. For the CDR3, the DNA is TGTGCCAGCAGCTTCAGGAGGGACCAATACAATGAGCAGTTCTTC. It is translated as CASSFRRDQYNEQFF. The whole variable domain, remainder taken from reference TRBV5-4 and TRBJ2-1, is ETGVTQSPTHLIKTRGQQVTLRCSSQSGHNTVSWYQQALGQGPQFIFQYYREEENGRGNFPPRFSGLQFPNYSSELNVNALELDDSALYLCASSFRRDQYNEQFFGPGTRLTVL.

This clone was detected a few times. This rearrangement joins TRBV5-5 to TRBJ1-2, with TRBD1 matching 8 bases. Germline CDR1 and CDR2: SGHKS and YYEKEE (reference sequence). V gave up 3 bases and J gave up 5 bases; unmatched junction bases: 9. The CDR3 loop spans 15 amino acids. The CDR3 DNA follows: TGTGCCAGCAGCTCCACAGGGGGGCGACAATATGGCTACACCTTC. Its translation is CASSSTGGRQYGYTF.

The chain recombines TRBV6-1 with TRBJ2-7; D not certain. V was shortened by 4 bases and J by 0 bases, with 7 bases between the two germline ends. The CDR3 consists of 13 residues. Per germline, CDR1 MNHNS and CDR2 SASEGT. The DNA for the CDR3 is TGTGCCAGCAGTGTGACGGCCTCCTACGAGCAGTACTTC. The encoded protein is CASSVTASYEQYF.

The chain combines TRBV7-2 with TRBJ1-2; D remains unclear. Per the germline V gene, CDR1 is SGHTA and CDR2 is FQGNSA. The CDR3 extends over 15 amino acids. The germline V and J ends were trimmed by 2 bases and 2 bases, with 12 bases remaining between them. The CDR3 here is CASSLRSPTNYGYTF. CDR3 coding DNA: TGTGCCAGCAGCTTAAGGTCGCCGACAAACTATGGCTACACCTTC.

The chain employs TRBV2 and TRBJ1-6; weak D call: TRBD1 (5 bases). Germline CDR1 SNHLY, CDR2 FYNNEI. V gave up 8 bases and J gave up 0 bases, with 11 bases separating them. The CDR3 is 15 residues long. The CDR3 DNA reads TGTGCCAGCGGGGGGGAGAGCTCCTATAATTCACCCCTCCACTTT. It is translated as CASGGESSYNSPLHF. Together with reference TRBV2 and TRBJ1-6, the CDR3 gives the full variable domain: EPEVTQTPSHQVTQMGQEVILRCVPISNHLYFYWYRQILGQKVEFLVSFYNNEISEKSEIFDDQFSVERPDGSNFTLKIRSTKLEDSAMYFCASGGESSYNSPLHFGNGTRLTVT.

This clone has only one observation. The J gene is TRBJ1-1, the V gene TRBV19; weak D call: TRBD1 (5 bases). Germline-derived CDR1 and CDR2 are LNHDA and SQIVND (reference sequence). This CDR3 region has 13 residues. V was clipped by 3 bases and J by 14 bases, with 19 bases between them. In DNA form, the CDR3 reads TGTGCCAGTAGTATTAGGGGATTCGAGGCCCCCTTCTTT. It yields the protein CASSIRGFEAPFF.

The rearrangement uses TRBV4-3 and TRBJ2-3; D is perhaps TRBD2 (5 bases). The CDR3 has 14 residues. Germline loops: CDR1 LGHNA, CDR2 YSLEER. Trimming took off 4 bases at V and 5 bases at J, with 13 bases between the two ends. CDR3 sequence: CASSRGPGGDTQYF. CDR3 coding DNA: TGCGCCAGCAGCCGAGGGCCAGGTGGAGATACGCAGTATTTT.

J is TRBJ2-2 and V is TRBV5-1, with no clear D. Germline V CDR1 and CDR2: SGHRS, YFSETQ. This CDR3 region has 14 residues. V was cut by 4 bases and J by 5 bases, with 12 bases left in between. The CDR3, as DNA: TGCGCCAGCAGCCCTGAGGTCGTGACCGGGGAGCTGTTTTTT. It is translated as CASSPEVVTGELFF.

The genes are TRBV4-3 and TRBJ1-3; D uncertain. Trimming removed 2 bases from V and 1 base from J, with 6 bases in between. The CDR3 has 14 amino acids. Germline V gene lookup returns CDR1 LGHNA and CDR2 YSLEER. The chain's CDR3 is CASSQLGSGNTIYF. Written as DNA, the CDR3 is TGCGCCAGCAGCCAATTGGGGTCTGGAAACACCATATATTTT.

This clone was found once. The chain carries TRBV9 and TRBJ1-3, with TRBD1 as a possible D gene (5 bases). CDR3 size: 16 residues. Looked up from germline, CDR1 is SGDLS and CDR2 is YYNGEE. Trimming left V 2 bases short and J 3 bases short, with 15 bases between. The CDR3 sequence: CASSVTTQGGGNTIYF. CDR3 in DNA: TGTGCCAGCAGCGTTACGACTCAGGGTGGTGGAAACACCATATATTTT.

The chain carries TRBV4-3 and TRBJ1-2, with D possibly matching TRBD1 (6 bases). The CDR3 extends over 15 amino acids. Trimming pared 1 base from V and 0 bases from J, leaving 9 bases between. CDR1 is LGHNA and CDR2 is YSLEER in the germline V gene. The CDR3 DNA is TGCGCCAGCAGCCAAGTTAGGGGGACTAACTATGGCTACACCTTC. It yields the protein CASSQVRGTNYGYTF.

The chain employs TRBV5-1 and TRBJ2-3; D remains unclear. Germline assignment: CDR1 SGHRS and CDR2 YFSETQ. The germline V and J ends were trimmed by 0 bases and 0 bases, with 8 bases remaining between them. The CDR3 extends over 15 amino acids. The CDR3 nucleotides read TGCGCCAGCAGCTTGGGGTCAGTTAGCACAGATACGCAGTATTTT. Its translation: CASSLGSVSTDTQYF.

Regarding this clone: It is unclear where the CDR3 begins or ends on the DNA, so no DNA is shown, and the CDR3 is as TCRdb lists it. The J gene is TRBJ1-1, the V gene TRBV21-1; no check of the table's D call, TRBD1, against the DNA was made. TRBV21-1 is tagged as a pseudogene. Ends included, the CDR3 has 17 residues. The CDR3 region is CASSKWGQGARGTEAFF.

The chain carries TRBV2 and TRBJ2-1; TRBD2 agrees at 7 bases. Looked up from germline, CDR1 is SNHLY and CDR2 is FYNNEI. The CDR3 is made up of 15 amino acids. Unmatched junction bases numbered 8, after V lost 9 bases and J lost 0 bases. CDR3 sequence reads: CASNQAGSSYNEQFF. In nucleotides, the CDR3 is TGTGCCAGTAACCAAGCGGGGAGCTCCTACAATGAGCAGTTCTTC.

The V gene is TRBV27, the J gene TRBJ2-7; D may be TRBD1 (5 bases). From germline, CDR1 is MNHEY and CDR2 SMNVEV (reference sequence). Trimming shortened V by 4 bases and J by 0 bases, and 7 bases separated the two germline ends. The CDR3 covers 13 residues. CDR3 DNA sequence: TGTGCCAGCAGTTCGACAGTCTCCTACGAGCAGTACTTC. This sequence encodes CASSSTVSYEQYF.